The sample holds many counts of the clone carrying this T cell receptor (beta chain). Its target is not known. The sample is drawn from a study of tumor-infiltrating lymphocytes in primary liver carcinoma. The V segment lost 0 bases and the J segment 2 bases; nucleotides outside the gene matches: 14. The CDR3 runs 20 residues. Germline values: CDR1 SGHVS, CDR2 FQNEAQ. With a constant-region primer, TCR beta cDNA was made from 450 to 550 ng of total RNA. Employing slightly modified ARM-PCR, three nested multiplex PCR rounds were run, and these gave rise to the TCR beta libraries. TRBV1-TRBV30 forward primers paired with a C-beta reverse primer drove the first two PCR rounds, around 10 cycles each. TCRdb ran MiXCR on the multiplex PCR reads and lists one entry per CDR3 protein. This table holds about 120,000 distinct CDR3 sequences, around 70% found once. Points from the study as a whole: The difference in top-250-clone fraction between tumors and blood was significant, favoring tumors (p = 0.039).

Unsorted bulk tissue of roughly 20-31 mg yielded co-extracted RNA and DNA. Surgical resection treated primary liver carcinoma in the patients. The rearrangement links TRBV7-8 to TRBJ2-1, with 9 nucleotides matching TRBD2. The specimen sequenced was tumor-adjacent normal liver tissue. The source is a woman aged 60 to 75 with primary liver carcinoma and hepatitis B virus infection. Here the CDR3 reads CASSLASGLARTDTYNEQFF. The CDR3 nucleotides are TGTGCCAGCAGCTTAGCGTCTGGACTAGCGAGAACCGATACCTACAATGAGCAGTTCTTC.